The 19 T cell receptor beta chains listed next were all sequenced from one sample in a study of OX40 agonist ivuxolimab in advanced cancers. TCRdb's table, derived via immunoSEQ multiplex PCR, lists solely in-frame clones and lacks some. The table lists over 95,000 clones, roughly 91% of them singletons, with around 0.3% in the top ten. Here the sequenced sample was CD4+ or CD8+ T cells sorted from blood, taken in a trial of the OX40 agonist ivuxolimab. These receptors originate from an adult with an advanced solid tumor such as melanoma, head and neck, liver or kidney cancer.

The sample holds one count of this clone. This chain uses TRBV5-1 with TRBJ1-2, with 10 positions matching TRBD1. Germline V gene lookup returns CDR1 SGHRS and CDR2 YFSETQ. The CDR3 covers 16 residues. The V and J ends lost 0 bases and 6 bases, in that order; junction bases with no gene match: 8. CDR3 amino acids: CASSLGGTGDGNGYTF. The DNA of the CDR3 is TGCGCCAGCAGCTTGGGCGGGACAGGGGATGGAAATGGCTACACCTTC. Supplemented by reference TRBV5-1 and TRBJ1-2, the full variable domain reads KAGVTQTPRYLIKTRGQQVTLSCSPISGHRSVSWYQQTPGQGLQFLFEYFSETQRNKGNFPGRFSGRQFSNSRSEMNVSTLELGDSALYLCASSLGGTGDGNGYTFGSGTRLTVV.

This clone was counted only a few times. This rearrangement joins TRBV7-3 to TRBJ2-1; the D gene could be TRBD1 or TRBD2 (6 bases each). CDR1 is SGHTA, CDR2 FQGTGA, per germline. CDR3 length: 16 residues. Deletions cut 5 bases from V and 4 bases from J, with 18 bases between. DNA of the CDR3: TGTGCCAGCAGCCCCCGGGGGAGAGGGGGGTACAATGAGCAGTTCTTC. The encoded protein is CASSPRGRGGYNEQFF.

This chain joins TRBV2 and TRBJ2-2; D is possibly TRBD1 (8 bases). Germline loops: CDR1 SNHLY, CDR2 FYNNEI. V was shortened by 5 bases and J by 2 bases, with 15 bases between the two germline ends. The CDR3 spans 16 residues. CDR3: CASSYRGTTNTGELFF. DNA for the CDR3: TGTGCCAGCAGTTACAGGGGGACTACCAACACCGGGGAGCTGTTTTTT. The variable domain in full, with the rest retrieved from reference TRBV2 and TRBJ2-2, is EPEVTQTPSHQVTQMGQEVILRCVPISNHLYFYWYRQILGQKVEFLVSFYNNEISEKSEIFDDQFSVERPDGSNFTLKIRSTKLEDSAMYFCASSYRGTTNTGELFFGEGSRLTVL.

The chain has TRBV5-4 and TRBJ2-7, with D possibly being TRBD2 (6 bases). The CDR3 contains 13 residues. Germline V lookup: CDR1 SGHNT, CDR2 YYREEE (reference sequence). Trimming left V 4 bases short and J 6 bases short, with 14 bases between. This CDR3 is CASSIGRPTEQYF. The CDR3 nucleotides read TGTGCCAGCAGCATCGGGAGACCCACCGAGCAGTACTTC.

The chain employs TRBV27 and TRBJ1-2; weak D call: TRBD1 (5 bases). The V gene's germline CDR1 is MNHEY and CDR2 SMNVEV (reference sequence). V lost 6 bases and J 7 bases, leaving 21 bases between the germline ends. CDR3 length: 15 amino acids. The CDR3 DNA follows: TGTGCCAGCAGACTAACAGGAGGACGGGGCTCTGGCTACACCTTC. Protein product: CASRLTGGRGSGYTF.

The chain joins TRBV29-1 to TRBJ2-5; D is tentatively TRBD1 or TRBD2 (5 bases each). V was pared by 4 bases and J by 5 bases, with 11 bases between. CDR3 length: 12 residues. Germline V lookup: CDR1 SQVTM, CDR2 ANQGSEA. The CDR3: CSVGYGTETQYF. In DNA, the CDR3 is TGCAGCGTTGGCTACGGGACCGAGACCCAGTACTTC.

This clone has just one count. The V gene is TRBV15, the J gene TRBJ2-3; TRBD2 aligns across 10 bases. The V gene end was trimmed by 0 bases and the J gene end by 7 bases; junction bases not matched to a gene: 10. Looked up from germline, CDR1 is LNHNV and CDR2 is YYDKDF (reference sequence). The CDR3 spans 17 residues. The CDR3 sequence: CATSRDPIRTSGNTQYF. As DNA, the CDR3 is TGTGCCACCAGCAGAGATCCGATACGGACTAGCGGCAATACGCAGTATTTT.

The chain recombines TRBV7-2 with TRBJ2-5; no firm D call. V dropped 1 base and J dropped 4 bases, with 19 bases sitting between them. CDR3 length equals 17 residues. CDR1 is SGHTA and CDR2 is FQGNSA in the germline V gene. The CDR3 coding sequence is TGTGCCAGCAGCTTAGTGCCACCTTACCAATCGAGAGAGACCCAGTACTTC. This encodes CASSLVPPYQSRETQYF.

This clone showed up just a few times. The rearrangement joins TRBV18 to TRBJ2-1, with D perhaps matching TRBD1 or TRBD2 (5 bases each). The ends were cut back, 3 bases at V and 6 bases at J, with 15 bases in the middle. Per germline, CDR1 KGHSH and CDR2 LQKENI. This CDR3 comprises 15 residues. CDR3 loop: CASSPQGPRFNEQFF. CDR3 sequence (DNA): TGTGCCAGCTCACCTCAGGGACCGCGCTTCAATGAGCAGTTCTTC.

This chain uses TRBV14 with TRBJ2-4, with D uncertain. V was pared by 3 bases and J by 0 bases, with 12 bases between. The CDR3 runs to 16 residues. Per germline, CDR1 SGHDN and CDR2 FVKESK. The CDR3 region is CASSHNDPLAKNIQYF. The CDR3 DNA sequence: TGTGCCAGCAGCCATAACGACCCACTAGCCAAAAACATTCAGTACTTC. Drawing the rest from reference TRBV14 and TRBJ2-4, the complete variable domain is EAGVTQFPSHSVIEKGQTVTLRCDPISGHDNLYWYRRVMGKEIKFLLHFVKESKQDESGMPNNRFLAERTGGTYSTLKVQPAELEDSGVYFCASSHNDPLAKNIQYFGAGTRLSVL.

The genes are TRBV10-1 and TRBJ2-1; no definite D call. Germline V gene lookup returns CDR1 WNHNN and CDR2 SYGVQD (reference sequence). V lost 6 bases and J 0 bases, leaving 12 bases between the germline ends. This CDR3 contains 15 residues. The CDR3 spells CASSVTGSSYNEQFF. CDR3 bases: TGCGCCAGCAGCGTGACGGGTAGCTCCTACAATGAGCAGTTCTTC.

The V call is TRBV4-3, the J call TRBJ2-3, with TRBD1 as a possible D gene (6 bases). The CDR3 spans 17 residues. The V gene's germline CDR1 is LGHNA and CDR2 YSLEER. Between the trimmed V and J ends, which lost 3 bases and 1 base, there was a span of 17 bases. The CDR3 spells CASSQGLRDIRTDTQYF. Written as DNA, the CDR3 is TGCGCCAGCAGCCAGGGTCTCCGGGACATACGCACAGATACGCAGTATTTT.

The chain joins TRBV5-5 to TRBJ2-3; D is undetermined. Per the germline V gene, CDR1 is SGHKS and CDR2 is YYEKEE (reference sequence). V lost 4 bases and J 3 bases, leaving 9 bases between the germline ends. The CDR3 loop spans 13 amino acids. CDR3 residues: CASSQGGTDTQYF. CDR3 sequence (DNA): TGTGCCAGCAGCCAAGGCGGAACAGATACGCAGTATTTT.

As concerns this clone: The junction departs from the called germline gene at one end, perhaps through a read error. The V gene is TRBV27, the J gene TRBJ1-1; no definite D call. Germline-derived CDR1 and CDR2 are MNHEY and SMNVEV (reference sequence). The CDR3 spans 13 residues. The CDR3 reads CAGSLSRNTEAFF. In DNA, the CDR3 is TGTGCCGGCAGTTTAAGTAGGAACACTGAAGCTTTCTTT.

This clone occurred once. The rearrangement links TRBV6-1 to TRBJ2-1; 11 bases are shared with TRBD2. Germline V lookup: CDR1 MNHNS, CDR2 SASEGT. This CDR3 contains 14 residues. The trim removed 7 bases at V and 14 bases at J, leaving 13 bases unmatched. CDR3 in amino acids: CASTGTDYSGREFF. The CDR3 nucleotides are TGTGCCAGCACCGGGACGGATTATAGCGGGAGGGAGTTCTTC.

J is TRBJ2-5 and V is TRBV28; D gene unclear. Trimming removed 2 bases at V and 8 bases at J, with 12 bases between. The CDR3 runs to 13 residues. Looked up from germline, CDR1 is MDHEN and CDR2 is SYDVKM. The CDR3 DNA follows: TGTGCCAGCAGTTTAGGGCTACCAGGCACCCAGTACTTC. It translates to CASSLGLPGTQYF.

V is TRBV13 and J is TRBJ1-1, with D perhaps matching TRBD1 (5 bases). CDR1 and CDR2 (germline): PRHDT, FYEKMQ (reference sequence). Trimming pared 0 bases from V and 6 bases from J, leaving 8 bases between. The CDR3 is 13 amino acids. The CDR3 bases are TGTGCCAGCAGCTTAGGCCGGGGGGCTGAAGCTTTCTTT. It specifies CASSLGRGAEAFF.

The chain links TRBV7-9 to TRBJ1-2; a possible D gene is TRBD1 (6 bases). CDR3 length: 12 amino acids. V dropped 5 bases and J dropped 8 bases, with 12 bases sitting between them. The germline V gene encodes CDR1 SEHNR and CDR2 FQNEAQ (reference sequence). CDR3 sequence (DNA): TGTGCCAGCAGCCACAGGGTTTGGGGCTACACCTTC. This codes for CASSHRVWGYTF.

The chain links TRBV4-1 to TRBJ1-5, with 7 positions matching TRBD1. Unmatched junction bases numbered 7, after V lost 4 bases and J lost 4 bases. CDR1 MGHRA and CDR2 YSYEKL come from the germline V gene. This CDR3 comprises 15 residues. The CDR3 coding sequence is TGCGCCAGCAGCCCCCAACAGGGGAGAAATCAGCCCCAGCATTTT. Translated: CASSPQQGRNQPQHF.